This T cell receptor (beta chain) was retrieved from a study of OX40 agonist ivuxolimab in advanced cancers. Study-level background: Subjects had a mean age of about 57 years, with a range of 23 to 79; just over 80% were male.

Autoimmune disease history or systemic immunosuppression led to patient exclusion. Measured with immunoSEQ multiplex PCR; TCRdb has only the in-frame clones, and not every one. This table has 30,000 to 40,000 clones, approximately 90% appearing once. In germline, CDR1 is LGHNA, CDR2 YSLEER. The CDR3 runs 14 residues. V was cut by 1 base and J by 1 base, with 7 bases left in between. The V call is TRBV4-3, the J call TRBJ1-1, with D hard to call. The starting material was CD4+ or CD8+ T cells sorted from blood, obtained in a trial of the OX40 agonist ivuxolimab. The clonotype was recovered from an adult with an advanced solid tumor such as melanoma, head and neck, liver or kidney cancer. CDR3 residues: CASSQGESNTEAFF. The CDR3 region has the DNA TGCGCCAGCAGCCAAGGGGAATCGAACACTGAAGCTTTCTTT.